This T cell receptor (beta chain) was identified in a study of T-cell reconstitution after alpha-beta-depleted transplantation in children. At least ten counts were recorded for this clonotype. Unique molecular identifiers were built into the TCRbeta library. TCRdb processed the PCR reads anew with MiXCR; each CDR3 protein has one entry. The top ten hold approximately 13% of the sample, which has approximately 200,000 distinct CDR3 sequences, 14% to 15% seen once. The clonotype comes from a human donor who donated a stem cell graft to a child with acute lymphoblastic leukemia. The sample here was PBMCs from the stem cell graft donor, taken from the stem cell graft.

DNA of the CDR3: TGCGCCAGCAGCTTCGACACCGAGAACACTGAAGCTTTCTTT. Protein: CASSFDTENTEAFF. This chain joins TRBV5-1 and TRBJ1-1; D is uncertain. CDR1 SGHRS and CDR2 YFSETQ come from the germline V gene. V lost 2 bases and J lost 1, with 9 bases in between. The CDR3 length is 14 residues.